The 25 T cell receptor beta chains in this list originate from one sample, sequenced in a study of T cell clones after liver transplantation. The data were produced by immunoSEQ multiplex PCR, yet TCRdb's version contains in-frame clones alone and is incomplete. The profile shows some 16,000 clones, more than 70% of them singletons. The sample consisted of CD8+ T cells from blood, taken less than 50 months after liver transplant. These receptors were obtained from a human patient who received a liver transplant. Among the T cells, some may be from the graft donor.

This clone showed up just a few times. The J gene is TRBJ1-1, the V gene TRBV9; 9 positions match TRBD1. The CDR3 loop spans 17 amino acids. V dropped 3 bases and J dropped 5; count of bases not matched to a gene: 14. Germline V gene data show CDR1 as SGDLS and CDR2 as YYNGEE. The CDR3 DNA sequence: TGTGCCAGCAGCGCAAACCCTAAACAGGGGGCGAGAACTGAAGCTTTCTTT. This translates into CASSANPKQGARTEAFF. Full variable domain (remainder filled in from reference TRBV9 and TRBJ1-1): DSGVTQTPKHLITATGQRVTLRCSPRSGDLSVYWYQQSLDQGLQFLIQYYNGEERAKGNILERFSAQQFPDLHSELNLSSLELGDSALYFCASSANPKQGARTEAFFGQGTRLTVV.

This chain uses TRBV11-2 with TRBJ1-2; D ambiguous. The V gene's germline CDR1 is SGHAT and CDR2 FQNNGV. The germline V and J ends were trimmed by 5 bases and 3 bases, with 19 bases remaining between them. The CDR3 covers 16 residues. The CDR3 loop is CASSPAFSPTHYGYTF. DNA of the CDR3: TGTGCCAGCAGCCCCGCTTTTAGTCCTACCCACTATGGCTACACCTTC.

The chain links TRBV7-9 to TRBJ2-3; maybe TRBD1 (6 bases). This CDR3 is 14 amino acids long. The germline V gene has CDR1 SEHNR and CDR2 FQNEAQ (reference sequence). V lost 5 bases to trimming and J lost 2 bases, with 11 bases between them. The CDR3 DNA reads TGTGCCAGCAGCCTAGGGGACAACACAGATACGCAGTATTTT. Translating it yields CASSLGDNTDTQYF.

This clone is termed medium-sized. V gene TRBV11-1 combines with J gene TRBJ1-3, with D unresolved. CDR3 size: 14 residues. Trimming removed 5 bases at V and 1 base at J, with 9 bases between. Germline V gene data show CDR1 as SGHAT and CDR2 as FQDESV (reference sequence). CDR3 protein: CASSPTESGNTIYF. The CDR3 nucleotides are TGTGCCAGCAGCCCCACGGAGTCTGGAAACACCATATATTTT.

CDR3 residues: CASSLWGEGDQAFF. The DNA of the CDR3 is TGTGCCAGCAGCTTGTGGGGGGAAGGGGATCAAGCTTTCTTT. This chain joins TRBV11-3 and TRBJ1-1; weak D call: TRBD1 (5 bases). Germline CDR1 and CDR2: SGHNT and YENEEA. The CDR3 length is 14 residues. V gave up 3 bases and J gave up 9 bases, with 17 bases separating them.

V is TRBV5-6 and J is TRBJ2-1; no firm D call. The V end was cut by 4 bases, the J end by 9 bases, with 11 bases between. The germline V gene encodes CDR1 SGHDT and CDR2 YYEEEE. CDR3 size: 12 residues. This chain's CDR3 is CASSQGKGEQFF. The DNA of the CDR3 is TGTGCCAGCAGCCAAGGCAAGGGTGAGCAGTTCTTC. Using reference TRBV5-6 and TRBJ2-1 for the parts outside the CDR3, the full variable domain is DAGVTQSPTHLIKTRGQQVTLRCSPKSGHDTVSWYQQALGQGPQFIFQYYEEEERQRGNFPDRFSGHQFPNYSSELNVNALLLGDSALYLCASSQGKGEQFFGPGTRLTVL.

The chain carries TRBV10-3 and TRBJ2-3, with D hard to call. Germline values: CDR1 ENHRY, CDR2 SYGVKD. The CDR3 spans 16 residues. V lost 2 bases, J lost 0 bases, and 12 bases lay in between. DNA of the CDR3: TGTGCCATCAGTGAGGTGACCGGGTCTAGCACAGATACGCAGTATTTT. As protein: CAISEVTGSSTDTQYF.

This clone was observed a few times. This chain joins TRBV2 and TRBJ2-4; 9 bases are shared with TRBD2. J lost 3 bases, V lost 6 bases, and 0 bases had no gene match. CDR1 and CDR2 from the germline V gene are SNHLY and FYNNEI. The CDR3 is made up of 13 amino acids. The CDR3 region has the DNA TGTGCCAGCAGGCGGGGGGGCAAAAACATTCAGTACTTC. Translation gives CASRRGGKNIQYF.

This CDR3 reads CASSEQGQISGNTIYF. CDR3 sequence (DNA): TGTGCCAGCAGCGAACAGGGACAGATCTCTGGAAACACCATATATTTT. The chain couples TRBV9 to TRBJ1-3, with TRBD1 matching 7 bases. Per germline, CDR1 SGDLS and CDR2 YYNGEE. CDR3 length: 16 amino acids. J was trimmed by 0 bases and V by 3 bases; bases with no gene match: 6.

The chain's CDR3 is CASRAGQGCCSYNEQFF. The CDR3, as DNA: TGCGCCAGCAGGGCTGGACAGGGGTGTTGCTCCTACAATGAGCAGTTCTTC. V gene TRBV10-1 combines with J gene TRBJ2-1, with 9 bases lining up with TRBD1. The CDR3 contains 17 residues. Trimming at V came to 6 bases and at J to 0 bases, leaving 9 bases not matched to a gene. Germline CDR1 and CDR2: WNHNN and SYGVQD (reference sequence).

The J gene is TRBJ1-1, the V gene TRBV6-6; perhaps TRBD1 as D (5 bases). Trimming removed 4 bases at V and 7 bases at J, with 10 bases between. The CDR3 spans 12 residues. Germline CDR1 and CDR2: MNHNY and SVGAGI (reference sequence). CDR3 DNA: TGTGCCAGCAGTTGGGGACCAGATGAAGCTTTCTTT. This translates into CASSWGPDEAFF.

V and J are TRBV4-3 and TRBJ1-5; D uncertain. Germline V lookup: CDR1 LGHNA, CDR2 YSLEER. This CDR3 region has 15 residues. Trimming stripped 4 bases from V and 4 bases from J, with 14 bases between. The CDR3 protein is CASSRHHTGNQPQHF. CDR3 nucleotides: TGCGCCAGCAGCCGCCACCACACGGGGAATCAGCCCCAGCATTTT.

This rearrangement joins TRBV27 to TRBJ2-7, with D possibly being TRBD1 (6 bases). CDR1 MNHEY and CDR2 SMNVEV come from the germline V gene (reference sequence). Trimming pared 6 bases from V and 3 bases from J, leaving 12 bases between. The CDR3 runs 13 residues. The CDR3, as DNA: TGTGCCAGCAGCCCTGGACAGTTCTACGAGCAGTACTTC. It encodes CASSPGQFYEQYF.

The chain's CDR3 is CASSFSGGAWETQYF. The CDR3 DNA sequence: TGCGCCAGCAGCTTCAGCGGGGGGGCCTGGGAGACCCAGTACTTC. The J gene is TRBJ2-5, the V gene TRBV5-1; 10 bases are shared with TRBD2. From germline, CDR1 is SGHRS and CDR2 YFSETQ. Trimming took 2 bases from V and 5 from J; bases not matched to a gene: 6. This CDR3 has 15 residues.

V and J are TRBV5-5 and TRBJ2-7; D remains unclear. Germline assignment: CDR1 SGHKS and CDR2 YYEKEE (reference sequence). The V and J ends lost 4 bases and 4 bases respectively, with 12 bases between them. The CDR3 consists of 13 residues. The CDR3 DNA is TGTGCCAGCAGCCTCCACCCCGCGTACGAGCAGTACTTC. Protein: CASSLHPAYEQYF.

The chain combines TRBV2 with TRBJ2-5, with 8 bases identical to TRBD1. The CDR3 extends over 15 amino acids. With 6 bases clipped from V and 2 bases from J, the junction kept 8 bases outside the gene matches. The germline gives CDR1 SNHLY, CDR2 FYNNEI. CDR3 DNA sequence: TGTGCCAGCAGCGACGACAGGGGACAACAAGAGACCCAGTACTTC. It translates to CASSDDRGQQETQYF.

V and J are TRBV19 and TRBJ2-1, with D unresolved. Germline V gene data show CDR1 as LNHDA and CDR2 as SQIVND (reference sequence). The CDR3 loop spans 16 amino acids. Trimming cost V 1 base and J 4 bases, with 14 bases left between them. This CDR3 reads CASSIVQSGRYNEQFF. The CDR3 DNA is TGTGCCAGTAGTATAGTTCAGTCGGGCCGGTACAATGAGCAGTTCTTC.

V gene TRBV29-1 combines with J gene TRBJ1-2; 9 bases are a match to TRBD1. Germline lookup yields CDR1 SQVTM and CDR2 ANQGSEA. V shed 6 bases and J 6 bases; nucleotides not matched to a gene: 5. There are 12 residues in the CDR3. The CDR3 protein is CSVEQGADGYTF. CDR3 in DNA: TGCAGCGTCGAACAGGGGGCCGATGGCTACACCTTC.

The chain carries TRBV28 and TRBJ2-2; 12 bases are shared with TRBD2. CDR3 length: 20 residues. V was clipped by 1 base and J by 3 bases; unmatched bases: 12. Per the germline V gene, CDR1 is MDHEN and CDR2 is SYDVKM. This CDR3 is CASSLLARASGRADTGELFF. For the CDR3, the DNA is TGTGCCAGCAGTTTATTAGCTCGGGCTAGCGGGAGGGCGGACACCGGGGAGCTGTTTTTT.

The gene calls are TRBV7-6 and TRBJ1-5; D gene uncertain. Deletions cut 5 bases from V and 5 bases from J, with 10 bases between. The CDR3 extends over 13 amino acids. Germline lookup yields CDR1 SGHVS and CDR2 FNYEAQ. Here the CDR3 reads CASSRTVDQPQHF. CDR3 DNA sequence: TGTGCCAGCAGCCGGACGGTGGATCAGCCCCAGCATTTT. The full variable domain, in which reference TRBV7-6 and TRBJ1-5 provide the parts outside the CDR3, is GAGVSQSPRYKVTKRGQDVALRCDPISGHVSLYWYRQALGQGPEFLTYFNYEAQQDKSGLPNDRFSAERPEGSISTLTIQRTEQRDSAMYRCASSRTVDQPQHFGDGTRLSIL.

The chain combines TRBV4-2 with TRBJ2-3, with 7 bases fitting TRBD2. Germline V CDR1 and CDR2: LGHNA, YNFKEQ. There are 15 residues in the CDR3. V shed 5 bases, J shed 2 bases, and the junction held 7 bases outside the gene matches. CDR3 in DNA: TGTGCCAGCAGCTCCCGGGAGGCCAACACAGATACGCAGTATTTT. Its protein product is CASSSREANTDTQYF.

The rearrangement uses TRBV9 and TRBJ2-1, with D perhaps matching TRBD1 or TRBD2 (5 bases each). The germline gives CDR1 SGDLS, CDR2 YYNGEE. V lost 3 bases and J 3 bases, leaving 10 bases between the germline ends. The CDR3 is 14 residues long. The CDR3: CASSEIGGYNEQFF. CDR3 bases: TGTGCCAGCAGCGAAATTGGGGGCTACAATGAGCAGTTCTTC.

V is TRBV7-3 and J is TRBJ1-1; 8 bases are a match to TRBD1. V gave up 5 bases and J gave up 5 bases; unmatched junction bases: 16. The CDR3 sequence is 17 residues long. The germline gives CDR1 SGHTA, CDR2 FQGTGA. The CDR3 here is CASSPAGTGGSGTEAFF. CDR3 DNA: TGTGCCAGCAGCCCGGCTGGGACAGGAGGCTCGGGTACTGAAGCTTTCTTT.

This clone occurred a few times. The chain has TRBV6-4 and TRBJ2-1, with 10 bases lining up with TRBD2. V gave up 3 bases and J gave up 10 bases; unmatched junction bases: 9. This CDR3 contains 15 residues. Germline CDR1 MRHNA, CDR2 SNTAGT. CDR3: CASSEKREGGHEQFF. Written as DNA, the CDR3 is TGTGCCAGCAGTGAAAAGCGGGAGGGGGGTCACGAGCAGTTCTTC.

The gene calls are TRBV5-6 and TRBJ2-5; the D gene could be TRBD1 or TRBD2 (6 bases each). V gave up 1 base and J gave up 5 bases, with 21 bases separating them. Looked up from germline, CDR1 is SGHDT and CDR2 is YYEEEE. The CDR3 covers 17 residues. CDR3 DNA: TGTGCCAGCAGCTTGTTTGGTGGGGGGCGGTTCGTGGAGACCCAGTACTTC. Translated, it gives CASSLFGGGRFVETQYF. Drawing the rest from reference TRBV5-6 and TRBJ2-5, the complete variable domain is DAGVTQSPTHLIKTRGQQVTLRCSPKSGHDTVSWYQQALGQGPQFIFQYYEEEERQRGNFPDRFSGHQFPNYSSELNVNALLLGDSALYLCASSLFGGGRFVETQYFGPGTRLLVL.